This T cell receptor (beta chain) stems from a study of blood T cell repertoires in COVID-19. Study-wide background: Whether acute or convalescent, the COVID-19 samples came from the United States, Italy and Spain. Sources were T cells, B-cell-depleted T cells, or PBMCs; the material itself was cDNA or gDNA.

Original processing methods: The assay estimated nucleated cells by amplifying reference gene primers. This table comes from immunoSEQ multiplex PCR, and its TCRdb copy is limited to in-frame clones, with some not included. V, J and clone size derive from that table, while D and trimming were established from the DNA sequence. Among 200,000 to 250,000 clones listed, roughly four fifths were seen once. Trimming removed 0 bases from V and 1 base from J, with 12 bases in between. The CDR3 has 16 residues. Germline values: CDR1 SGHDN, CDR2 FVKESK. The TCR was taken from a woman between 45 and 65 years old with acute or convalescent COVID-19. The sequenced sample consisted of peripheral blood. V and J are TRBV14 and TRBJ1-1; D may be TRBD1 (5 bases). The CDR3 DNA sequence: TGTGCCAGCAGCCAAGATAGGGGCGTGGGGAACACTGAAGCTTTCTTT. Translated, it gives CASSQDRGVGNTEAFF.